This entry lists 18 T cell receptor beta chains sequenced from one sample in a study of blood T cell repertoires in COVID-19. Repertoires were generated with immunoSEQ multiplex PCR, while TCRdb's copy carries only in-frame clones and drops some. The sample shows 250,000 or so clones, about nine tenths of them seen only once. Sequencing was performed on peripheral blood. These receptors came from a middle-aged woman who had recovered from COVID-19.

This sequence joins TRBV24-1 and TRBJ2-5, with D possibly matching TRBD2 (5 bases). This CDR3 is built from 15 residues. The V end lost 6 bases, the J end lost 5 bases, and 18 bases lay between the germline ends. Looked up from germline, CDR1 is KGHDR and CDR2 is SFDVKD. The CDR3 loop reads CATSSSRGAGETQYF. In nucleotides, the CDR3 is TGTGCCACCAGTAGTAGTCGGGGTGCTGGGGAGACCCAGTACTTC.

The chain employs TRBV5-6 and TRBJ2-1; TRBD2 matches at 12 bases. Germline lookup yields CDR1 SGHDT and CDR2 YYEEEE. The V segment lost 2 bases and the J segment 6 bases; nucleotides outside the gene matches: 12. The CDR3 runs 18 residues. CDR3 sequence reads: CASSFGLAGGEGVNEQFF. CDR3 nucleotide sequence: TGTGCCAGCAGCTTTGGCCTAGCGGGAGGGGAAGGGGTCAATGAGCAGTTCTTC.

The J gene is TRBJ2-7, the V gene TRBV28, with 11 bases that match TRBD1. The length of the CDR3 is 14 residues. V shed 3 bases, J shed 6 bases, and the junction held 4 bases outside the gene matches. The germline V gene encodes CDR1 MDHEN and CDR2 SYDVKM. The CDR3 sequence: CASSLTGTGGEQYF. The CDR3 DNA follows: TGTGCCAGCAGTTTGACCGGGACAGGGGGCGAGCAGTACTTC.

This chain joins TRBV27 and TRBJ2-1; 11 nucleotides match TRBD2. Trimming at V came to 2 bases and at J to 6 bases, leaving 3 bases not matched to a gene. CDR1 is MNHEY, CDR2 SMNVEV, per germline (reference sequence). The CDR3 is 15 amino acids. The CDR3 reads CASSLVGTSGNEQFF. Written as DNA, the CDR3 is TGTGCCAGCAGTTTAGTAGGGACTAGCGGCAATGAGCAGTTCTTC.

Turning to this clone: Other nucleotide sequences from this sample produce the same CDR3. This sequence joins TRBV19 and TRBJ1-3; possible D gene TRBD1, 5 bases. The CDR3 sequence is 11 residues long. Germline-derived CDR1 and CDR2 are LNHDA and SQIVND (reference sequence). V lost 7 bases and J lost 7, with 8 bases in between. In DNA, the CDR3 is TGTGCCAGTACCGCAGGGAACACCATATATTTT. Its protein product is CASTAGNTIYF. Filled out from reference TRBV19 and TRBJ1-3, the complete variable domain reads DGGITQSPKYLFRKEGQNVTLSCEQNLNHDAMYWYRQDPGQGLRLIYYSQIVNDFQKGDIAEGYSVSREKKESFPLTVTSAQKNPTAFYLCASTAGNTIYFGEGSWLTVV.

V gene TRBV5-1 combines with J gene TRBJ2-2; TRBD1 matches at 8 bases. There are 16 residues in the CDR3. Germline V gene sequence: CDR1 SGHRS, CDR2 YFSETQ. V lost 0 bases and J lost 7; bases outside the gene matches: 8. For the CDR3, the DNA is TGCGCCAGCAGCTTGGCTGCAGGGGGCAGGGACGGGGAGCTGTTTTTT. It specifies CASSLAAGGRDGELFF.

This clone has just a few counts. This chain joins TRBV11-3 and TRBJ1-1; D is uncertain. Trimming removed 4 bases at V and 7 bases at J, with 19 bases between. The germline gives CDR1 SGHNT, CDR2 YENEEA. This CDR3 is 15 amino acids long. CDR3 sequence reads: CASSSPRISAGEAFF. The DNA for the CDR3 is TGTGCCAGCAGCTCCCCCCGGATTAGCGCCGGTGAAGCTTTCTTT.

CDR3 in amino acids: CASSTSAGRYNEQFF. Here the CDR3 DNA reads TGTGCCAGTAGTACCTCAGCGGGTCGCTACAATGAGCAGTTCTTC. V usage is TRBV19 and J usage is TRBJ2-1, with a tentative D call TRBD2 (6 bases). The germline V and J ends were trimmed by 4 bases and 3 bases, with 13 bases remaining between them. Germline values: CDR1 LNHDA, CDR2 SQIVND (reference sequence). This CDR3 comprises 15 residues.

This clone occurred once. The chain is built from TRBV2 and TRBJ2-2, with D perhaps matching TRBD2 (6 bases). Germline V gene sequence: CDR1 SNHLY, CDR2 FYNNEI. There are 13 residues in the CDR3. Trimming shortened V by 10 bases and J by 3 bases, and 12 bases separated the two germline ends. The CDR3 spells CATTTSHTGELFF. The CDR3 DNA follows: TGTGCCACCACCACTAGCCACACCGGGGAGCTGTTTTTT.

The chain has TRBV19 and TRBJ2-5; 10 positions agree with TRBD2. CDR3 length: 16 residues. Germline CDR1 reads LNHDA; CDR2 reads SQIVND (reference sequence). The trim removed 7 bases at V and 5 bases at J, leaving 13 bases unmatched. In DNA form, the CDR3 reads TGTGCCAGTAAGGGTTCGCTAGCGGGAGCTATGGAGACCCAGTACTTC. It translates to CASKGSLAGAMETQYF.

The V call is TRBV24-1, the J call TRBJ2-7; TRBD2 aligns across 8 bases. Unmatched junction bases numbered 3, after V lost 3 bases and J lost 3 bases. The CDR3 is made up of 14 amino acids. Per germline, CDR1 KGHDR and CDR2 SFDVKD. The CDR3 here is CATSDKGTSYEQYF. The CDR3 coding sequence is TGTGCCACCAGTGATAAGGGGACTAGCTACGAGCAGTACTTC.

CDR3 nucleotide sequence: TGTGCCACCAGCAGAGGGACTAGCGGCGGCAATGAGCAGTTCTTC. It translates to CATSRGTSGGNEQFF. This sequence joins TRBV15 and TRBJ2-1; 10 nucleotides match TRBD2. Germline loops: CDR1 LNHNV, CDR2 YYDKDF (reference sequence). After removal of 1 base from V and 6 bases from J, the junction contained 3 bases not matched to a gene. This CDR3 region has 15 residues.

This clone has ten or more counts. The V gene is TRBV3-1 (or the pseudogene TRBV3-2), the J gene TRBJ2-2; 7 bases map to TRBD1. Per the germline V gene, CDR1 is LGHDT and CDR2 is YNNKEL (reference sequence). V shed 4 bases and J 0 bases; nucleotides not matched to a gene: 5. CDR3 length: 16 amino acids. The CDR3 DNA reads TGTGCCAGCAGCCGGCGAGGGACAGCGAACACCGGGGAGCTGTTTTTT. It codes for CASSRRGTANTGELFF.

V usage is TRBV30 and J usage is TRBJ1-6; no definite D call. CDR3 length equals 17 residues. The germline gives CDR1 GTSNPN, CDR2 SVGIG (reference sequence). Trimming stripped 0 bases from V and 7 bases from J, with 19 bases between. The CDR3 protein is CAWSVQPWPPGNSPLHF. The CDR3 nucleotides read TGTGCCTGGAGTGTACAACCCTGGCCTCCTGGCAATTCACCCCTCCACTTT.

A word on this clone: The junction does not match germline at one end; this may be a read error. J is TRBJ2-3 and V is TRBV5-6, with 10 bases matching TRBD2. The CDR3 is made up of 14 amino acids. Germline CDR1 and CDR2: SGHDT and YYEEEE. The CDR3 protein is CASSLAVAGTSAFF. The CDR3 DNA sequence: TGTGCCAGCAGCTTGGCCGTCGCTGGGACTAGCGCCTTTTTT. The full variable domain, rest sourced from reference TRBV5-6 and TRBJ2-3, is DAGVTQSPTHLIKTRGQQVTLRCSPKSGHDTVSWYQQALGQGPQFIFQYYEEEERQRGNFPDRFSGHQFPNYSSELNVNALLLGDSALYLCASSLAVAGTSAFFGPGTRLTVL.

The chain joins TRBV19 to TRBJ2-1; D uncertain. Germline V gives CDR1 LNHDA, CDR2 SQIVND (reference sequence). The ends were cut back, 1 base at V and 5 bases at J, with 6 bases in the middle. This CDR3 has 13 residues. The CDR3 is CASSIGTNNEQFF. In DNA, the CDR3 is TGTGCCAGTAGTATAGGAACAAACAATGAGCAGTTCTTC.

The chain links TRBV25-1 to TRBJ1-4, with TRBD1 identical over 7 bases. J gave up 7 bases and V 3 bases, and 8 bases lay outside the gene matches. The length of the CDR3 is 15 residues. CDR1 is MGHDK, CDR2 SYGVNS, per germline. The CDR3 sequence: CASSDPRDSGEKLFF. The CDR3 bases are TGTGCCAGCAGTGACCCCCGGGACAGCGGTGAAAAACTGTTTTTT. The full variable domain, its missing parts supplied by reference TRBV25-1 and TRBJ1-4, is EADIYQTPRYLVIGTGKKITLECSQTMGHDKMYWYQQDPGMELHLIHYSYGVNSTEKGDLSSESTVSRIRTEHFPLTLESARPSHTSQYLCASSDPRDSGEKLFFGSGTQLSVL.

The J gene is TRBJ1-1, the V gene TRBV6-5, with D perhaps TRBD1 (6 bases). Trimming cost V 8 bases and J 0 bases, with 10 bases left between them. The CDR3 is 13 residues long. Germline V gene data show CDR1 as MNHEY and CDR2 as SVGAGI. The CDR3 region has the DNA TGTGCCAGCTGCAGGGGCATGAACACTGAAGCTTTCTTT. Translating gives CASCRGMNTEAFF.